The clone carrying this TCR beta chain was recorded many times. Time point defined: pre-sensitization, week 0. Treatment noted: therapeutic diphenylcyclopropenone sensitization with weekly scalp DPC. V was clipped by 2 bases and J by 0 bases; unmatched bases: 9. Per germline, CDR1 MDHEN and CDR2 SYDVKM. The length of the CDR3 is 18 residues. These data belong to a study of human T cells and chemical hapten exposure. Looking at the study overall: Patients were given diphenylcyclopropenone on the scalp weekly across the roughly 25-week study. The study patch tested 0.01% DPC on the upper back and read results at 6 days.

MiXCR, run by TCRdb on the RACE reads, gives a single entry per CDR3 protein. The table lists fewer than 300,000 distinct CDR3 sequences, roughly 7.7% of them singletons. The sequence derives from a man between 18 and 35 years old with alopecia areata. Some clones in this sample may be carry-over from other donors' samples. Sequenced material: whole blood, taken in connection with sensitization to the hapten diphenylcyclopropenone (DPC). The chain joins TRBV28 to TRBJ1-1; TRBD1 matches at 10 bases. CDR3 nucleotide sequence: TGTGCCAGCAGTTTACTCTGGGACAGGGGCAAAATGAACACTGAAGCTTTCTTT. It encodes CASSLLWDRGKMNTEAFF.